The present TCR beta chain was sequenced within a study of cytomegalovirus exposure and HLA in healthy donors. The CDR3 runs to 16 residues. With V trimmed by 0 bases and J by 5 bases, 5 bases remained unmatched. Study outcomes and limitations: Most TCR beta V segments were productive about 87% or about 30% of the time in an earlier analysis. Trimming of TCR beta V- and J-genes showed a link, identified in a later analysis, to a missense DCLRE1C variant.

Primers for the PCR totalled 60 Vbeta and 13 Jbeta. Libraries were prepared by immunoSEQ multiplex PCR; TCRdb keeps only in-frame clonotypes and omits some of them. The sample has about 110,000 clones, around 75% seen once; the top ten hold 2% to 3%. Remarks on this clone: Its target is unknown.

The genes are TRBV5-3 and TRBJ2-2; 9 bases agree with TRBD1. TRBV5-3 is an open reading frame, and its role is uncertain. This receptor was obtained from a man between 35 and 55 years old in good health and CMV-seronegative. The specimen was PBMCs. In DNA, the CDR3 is TGTGCCAGAAGCTTGGGGACAGGGGTAACGACCGGGGAGCTGTTTTTT. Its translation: CARSLGTGVTTGELFF.